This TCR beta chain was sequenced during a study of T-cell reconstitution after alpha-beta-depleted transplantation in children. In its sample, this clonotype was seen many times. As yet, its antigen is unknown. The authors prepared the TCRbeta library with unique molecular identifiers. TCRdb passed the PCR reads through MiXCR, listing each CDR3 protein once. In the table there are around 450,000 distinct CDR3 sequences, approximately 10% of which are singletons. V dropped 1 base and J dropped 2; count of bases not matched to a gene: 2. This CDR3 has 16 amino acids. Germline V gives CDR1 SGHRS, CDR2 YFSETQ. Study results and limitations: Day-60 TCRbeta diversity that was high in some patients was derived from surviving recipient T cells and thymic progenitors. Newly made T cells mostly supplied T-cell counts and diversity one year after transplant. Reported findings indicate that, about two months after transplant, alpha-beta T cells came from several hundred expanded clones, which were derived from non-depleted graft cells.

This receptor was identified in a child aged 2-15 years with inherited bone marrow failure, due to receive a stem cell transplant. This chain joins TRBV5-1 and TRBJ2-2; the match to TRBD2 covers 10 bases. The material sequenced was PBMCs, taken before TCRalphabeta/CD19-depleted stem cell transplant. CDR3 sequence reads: CASSLTSGINTGELFF. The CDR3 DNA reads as TGCGCCAGCAGCTTGACTAGCGGGATCAACACCGGGGAGCTGTTTTTT.